The 2 T cell receptor beta chains listed next were all sequenced from one sample in a study of blood T cell repertoires in COVID-19. Produced via immunoSEQ multiplex PCR; TCRdb's table is partial and in-frame only. The table includes fewer than 80,000 clones, roughly 78% detected once. The sample consisted of peripheral blood. The receptors stem from a man aged 55 to 70 with COVID-19, enrolled during active disease.

The chain has TRBV30 and TRBJ1-3; D possibly corresponds to TRBD1 (5 bases). V was shortened by 3 bases and J by 1 base, with 13 bases between the two germline ends. Per germline, CDR1 GTSNPN and CDR2 SVGIG (reference sequence). CDR3 length: 15 residues. Here the CDR3 DNA reads TGTGCCTGGAGGTTAGGAGGGGTTTCTGGAAACACCATATATTTT. It encodes CAWRLGGVSGNTIYF.

This chain connects TRBV18 to TRBJ2-7; D not resolved. Germline V gene lookup returns CDR1 KGHSH and CDR2 LQKENI. There are 12 residues in the CDR3. Trimming left V 3 bases short and J 6 bases short, with 9 bases between. Here the CDR3 DNA reads TGTGCCAGCTCACCCGGTACTCGCGAGCAGTACTTC. Its translation is CASSPGTREQYF.